This TCR beta chain was recovered during a study of blood T cell repertoires in COVID-19. Study-level information: Some COVID-19 samples were acute and others convalescent; all came from the United States, Italy and Spain.

Study processing details: Amplified reference gene primers provided the basis for estimating nucleated cell counts. Sequencing used immunoSEQ multiplex PCR; TCRdb keeps in-frame clones, though not all of them. V, J and clone size derive from that table, while D and trimming were established from the DNA sequence. This sample carries about 140,000 clones, around 83% of them seen once, and the ten largest clones take about 8.1%. The Seattle patients, enrolled during active infection, were followed longitudinally. The CDR3 spans 16 residues. J was trimmed by 9 bases and V by 1 base; bases with no gene match: 8. The germline CDR1 and CDR2 sequences are LGHDT and YNNKEL (reference sequence).

This chain joins TRBV3-1 (or the pseudogene TRBV3-2) and TRBJ2-1, with 11 bases aligning to TRBD1. This sequence originates from a man aged 30 to 45 with COVID-19, enrolled during active disease. The specimen sequenced was peripheral blood. Here the CDR3 DNA reads TGTGCCAGCAGCCAAGCCGGGACAGGGGGTCAGACTGAGCAGTTCTTC. Amino acid sequence: CASSQAGTGGQTEQFF.